This T cell receptor (beta chain) came from a study of blood T cell repertoires in COVID-19. Assay: immunoSEQ multiplex PCR; the TCRdb copy retains only in-frame clones and omits some. The sample includes 200,000 or so clones, about four fifths of them seen just once. CDR1 and CDR2 (germline): SGHTA, FQGNSA. The CDR3 sequence is 14 residues long. Deletions cut 0 bases from V and 8 bases from J, with 13 bases between. This TCR was recovered from a man aged 55-75 years who had recovered from COVID-19. This chain uses TRBV7-2 with TRBJ1-2; D is perhaps TRBD1 (5 bases). Specimen: PBMCs or T cells enriched from blood (not recorded which). Here the CDR3 DNA reads TGTGCCAGCAGCTTAGCGTTGCAGGGTGGGGGCTACACCTTC. Amino acid sequence: CASSLALQGGGYTF.